Each of the 2 T cell receptor beta chains below was sequenced from the same sample in a study of identical twins. TCRdb independently ran MiXCR on the 5' RACE reads; one entry per CDR3 protein. The table has approximately 600,000 distinct CDR3 sequences, around a tenth seen once. These data also featured in a second study, about yellow fever vaccine responses in identical twins.

Sequencing was performed on PBMCs. These receptors originate from a woman in her late teens or twenties in good health.

This clonotype was found a few times. The chain joins TRBV7-2 to TRBJ1-1, with 7 nucleotides matching TRBD1. The CDR3 covers 14 residues. Germline lookup yields CDR1 SGHTA and CDR2 FQGNSA. V was clipped by 3 bases and J by 7 bases; unmatched bases: 8. Here the CDR3 DNA reads TGTGCCAGCAGCTTCCGACAGGGCCCCCTTGAAGCTTTCTTT. Translated, it gives CASSFRQGPLEAFF. Full variable domain (remainder filled in from reference TRBV7-2 and TRBJ1-1): GAGVSQSPSNKVTEKGKDVELRCDPISGHTALYWYRQSLGQGLEFLIYFQGNSAPDKSGLPSDRFSAERTGGSVSTLTIQRTQQEDSAVYLCASSFRQGPLEAFFGQGTRLTVV.

This clonotype has a count of ten or more. The DNA of the CDR3 is TGTGCCAGTAGCTCGGGGGGCAACACTGAAGCTTTCTTT. Protein: CASSSGGNTEAFF. The V call is TRBV6-4, the J call TRBJ1-1; TRBD1 is a possible D gene (6 bases). V shed 9 bases and J shed 2 bases, with 13 bases lying between them. Germline loops: CDR1 MRHNA, CDR2 SNTAGT. CDR3 length: 13 residues.